The 6 T cell receptor beta chains in this list originate from one sample, sequenced in a study of blood T cell repertoires in COVID-19. The table came from immunoSEQ multiplex PCR; TCRdb's copy has only in-frame clones and leaves some out. Among roughly 230,000 clones listed, about nine tenths were seen once. Sequencing was carried out using PBMCs or T cells enriched from blood (not recorded which). These receptors all come from a young woman with acute COVID-19.

The sample holds one count of this clone. The chain recombines TRBV11-2 with TRBJ1-6, with D possibly TRBD1 on 5 matching bases. The V gene's germline CDR1 is SGHAT and CDR2 FQNNGV. Trimming took 5 bases from V and 12 from J, leaving 14 bases between them. The CDR3 totals 13 residues. The CDR3 loop is CASSLGQGLPLHF. DNA of the CDR3: TGTGCCAGCAGCCTCGGGCAGGGATTACCCCTCCACTTT.

V gene TRBV19 combines with J gene TRBJ1-6, with D perhaps matching TRBD1 (5 bases). This CDR3 comprises 18 residues. V gave up 7 bases and J gave up 0 bases, with 19 bases separating them. From germline, CDR1 is LNHDA and CDR2 SQIVND (reference sequence). CDR3 nucleotide sequence: TGTGCCAGTACCCGTGGGGGACTGCAGAGCTCCTATAATTCACCCCTCCACTTT. It encodes CASTRGGLQSSYNSPLHF.

V and J are TRBV19 and TRBJ1-5; no reliable D call. Germline CDR1 and CDR2: LNHDA and SQIVND (reference sequence). This CDR3 spans 13 amino acids. The V end lost 3 bases, the J end lost 3 bases, and 6 bases lay between the germline ends. In nucleotides, the CDR3 is TGTGCCAGTAGTATCGGTCACAATCAGCCCCAGCATTTT. Protein product: CASSIGHNQPQHF.

V gene TRBV27 combines with J gene TRBJ2-3; 9 bases are a match to TRBD1. Germline CDR1 reads MNHEY; CDR2 reads SMNVEV (reference sequence). V shed 5 bases, J shed 3 bases, and the junction held 9 bases outside the gene matches. The CDR3 has 16 amino acids. CDR3 residues: CASSASGTGTTDTQYF. The CDR3 DNA follows: TGTGCCAGCAGTGCCTCCGGGACAGGGACAACAGATACGCAGTATTTT.

The chain recombines TRBV11-2 with TRBJ1-2; D remains unclear. V was pared by 3 bases and J by 5 bases, with 13 bases between. The CDR3 totals 14 residues. The V gene's germline CDR1 is SGHAT and CDR2 FQNNGV. CDR3 DNA sequence: TGTGCCAGCAGCTTGGAGAGGGATGGGTATGGCTACACCTTC. Its protein product is CASSLERDGYGYTF.

The genes are TRBV4-3 and TRBJ2-1, with 8 bases that match TRBD2. V shed 4 bases and J 1 base; nucleotides not matched to a gene: 9. Germline values: CDR1 LGHNA, CDR2 YSLEER. There are 17 residues in the CDR3. CDR3 sequence (DNA): TGCGCCAGCAGCCTCTCGGTGAAGCGGGGGTCCTACAATGAGCAGTTCTTC. Translation: CASSLSVKRGSYNEQFF.